Many counts were recorded for the clone carrying this T cell receptor (beta chain). Germline CDR1 and CDR2: DFQATT and SNEGSKA (reference sequence). The germline V and J ends were trimmed by 1 base and 3 bases, with 7 bases remaining between them. This CDR3 contains 13 residues. TCRdb re-analyzed the PCR reads using MiXCR. The table records some 28,000 clones, around 15% of them present only once. This entry comes from a study of metastatic and nonmetastatic thyroid tumors. Study summary: Across blood and tumor or nodule tissue, repertoires from malignant and benign thyroid patients were compared with one another.

Before thyroid surgery, none of the patients had received any treatment. The sample consisted of blood. This TCR was sampled from a female donor with papillary thyroid cancer or a benign thyroid nodule (not recorded which). Some clones in this sample may be carry-over from other donors' samples. The chain links TRBV20-1 to TRBJ1-3; unclear D gene. Here the CDR3 reads CSARGPIGNTIYF. The CDR3 coding sequence is TGCAGTGCTAGAGGGCCCATTGGAAACACCATATATTTT.